Presented here are 18 T cell receptor beta chains from one specimen sequenced in a study of shared clonotypes between healthy human individuals. Method: immunoSEQ multiplex PCR; TCRdb's copy keeps in-frame clones and lacks some. Here the sample spans roughly 1.4 million clones, roughly 98.5% being singletons. Input material: naive CD4+ T cells sorted from blood. Documented subset: CD45RA+ positively selected. The source of these receptors is a man aged 25-40 years in good health.

This clone appeared once. The CDR3 loop reads CASSQEAGLAGWNEQFF. CDR3 in DNA: TGTGCCAGCAGCCAAGAAGCCGGACTAGCGGGTTGGAATGAGCAGTTCTTC. V is TRBV4-2 and J is TRBJ2-1, with 11 bases that match TRBD2. There are 17 residues in the CDR3. The V segment lost 0 bases and the J segment 7 bases; nucleotides outside the gene matches: 8. Germline V gives CDR1 LGHNA, CDR2 YNFKEQ.

J is TRBJ2-7 and V is TRBV19; 13 nucleotides agree with TRBD2. Unmatched junction bases numbered 4, after V lost 2 bases and J lost 6 bases. This CDR3 region has 15 residues. Germline V CDR1 and CDR2: LNHDA, SQIVND (reference sequence). CDR3 sequence (DNA): TGTGCCAGTAGTATAAGGACTAGCGGGAGAGGCGAGCAGTACTTC. This codes for CASSIRTSGRGEQYF.

The chain couples TRBV4-2 to TRBJ2-7; D might be TRBD2 (5 bases). The CDR3 is 14 residues long. Germline values: CDR1 LGHNA, CDR2 YNFKEQ. V lost 4 bases, J lost 2 bases, and 12 bases lay in between. The CDR3: CASSPGGGPYEQYF. The CDR3, as DNA: TGTGCCAGCAGCCCCGGAGGCGGACCCTACGAGCAGTACTTC.

The chain has TRBV28 and TRBJ2-1; 11 bases align to TRBD2. The CDR3 is 14 amino acids. Germline V gives CDR1 MDHEN, CDR2 SYDVKM. V shed 7 bases and J 4 bases; nucleotides not matched to a gene: 3. CDR3 protein: CASMTSGVYNEQFF. The CDR3 DNA sequence: TGTGCCAGCATGACTAGCGGGGTTTACAATGAGCAGTTCTTC.

A note on this clone: Other nucleotide sequences in the sample specify the same CDR3. J is TRBJ2-5 and V is TRBV29-1; D may be TRBD1 (6 bases). There are 11 residues in the CDR3. Germline CDR1 is SQVTM and CDR2 is ANQGSEA. V lost 2 bases to trimming and J lost 5 bases, with 6 bases between them. For the CDR3, the DNA is TGCAGCGTTGAAAGGGGGGAGACCCAGTACTTC. This encodes CSVERGETQYF.

The J gene is TRBJ2-7, the V gene TRBV25-1, with D uncertain. CDR3 length: 13 amino acids. Trimming took 6 bases from V and 0 from J, leaving 9 bases between them. Germline CDR1 is MGHDK and CDR2 is SYGVNS. CDR3 protein: CASRRPNSYEQYF. The CDR3 DNA is TGTGCCAGCAGACGACCCAACTCCTACGAGCAGTACTTC.

The rearrangement joins TRBV11-2 to TRBJ2-5, with a possible D match to TRBD2 (5 bases). Germline CDR1 reads SGHAT; CDR2 reads FQNNGV. The CDR3 length is 17 residues. V shed 6 bases and J shed 4 bases, with 24 bases lying between them. CDR3 DNA: TGTGCCAGCAGTAATTGGTCCGGGATGCCCATGTTAGAGACCCAGTACTTC. Protein product: CASSNWSGMPMLETQYF.

This sequence joins TRBV28 and TRBJ2-1, with D perhaps TRBD2 (6 bases). This CDR3 is 13 amino acids long. Deletions cut 6 bases from V and 4 bases from J, with 10 bases between. CDR1 and CDR2 (germline): MDHEN, SYDVKM. The DNA for the CDR3 is TGTGCCAGCAGAGTAGCGGAATACAATGAGCAGTTCTTC. Its protein is CASRVAEYNEQFF.

The table lists this clone with a count of one. The chain carries TRBV14 and TRBJ2-3; D might be TRBD1 (6 bases). V lost 2 bases and J 11 bases, leaving 14 bases between the germline ends. Germline loops: CDR1 SGHDN, CDR2 FVKESK. The CDR3 spans 13 residues. CDR3 nucleotide sequence: TGTGCCAGCAGCCAATTAAGGGGGATGGAGCAGTATTTT. Its translation: CASSQLRGMEQYF.

The chain is built from TRBV6-6 and TRBJ1-2; D remains unclear. CDR1 is MNHNY and CDR2 is SVGAGI in the germline V gene (reference sequence). The CDR3 contains 14 residues. V gave up 5 bases and J gave up 3 bases, with 13 bases separating them. CDR3 loop: CASSRSGRDYGYTF. CDR3 DNA: TGTGCCAGCAGTCGTTCCGGGAGAGACTATGGCTACACCTTC.

Concerning this clone itself: Other nucleotide sequences in the sample specify the same CDR3. This chain connects TRBV18 to TRBJ1-3; no firm D call. The V gene's germline CDR1 is KGHSH and CDR2 LQKENI. This CDR3 has 13 residues. V lost 3 bases to trimming and J lost 2 bases, with 5 bases between them. The CDR3 DNA follows: TGTGCCAGCTCACCCACAGCTGGAAACACCATATATTTT. As protein: CASSPTAGNTIYF.

V usage is TRBV19 and J usage is TRBJ2-7, with TRBD1 identical over 7 bases. V shed 4 bases and J 4 bases; nucleotides not matched to a gene: 4. Germline V gene data show CDR1 as LNHDA and CDR2 as SQIVND (reference sequence). CDR3 length: 13 residues. The CDR3 nucleotides read TGTGCCAGTAGTACAGGGGGAGAATACGAGCAGTACTTC. This translates into CASSTGGEYEQYF.

The chain recombines TRBV6-6 with TRBJ2-7, with 11 bases identical to TRBD2. This CDR3 has 15 residues. V shed 6 bases and J 7 bases; nucleotides not matched to a gene: 11. Per the germline V gene, CDR1 is MNHNY and CDR2 is SVGAGI (reference sequence). CDR3 coding DNA: TGTGCCAGCAGCCCTGGGACTAGCGGATTTAAAGAGCAGTACTTC. The encoded protein is CASSPGTSGFKEQYF.

This chain joins TRBV19 and TRBJ2-2; D is ambiguous. The CDR3 spans 15 residues. CDR1 is LNHDA and CDR2 is SQIVND in the germline V gene (reference sequence). V was trimmed by 3 bases and J by 0 bases, leaving 8 bases between them. The CDR3 region has the DNA TGTGCCAGTAGTATTGGCTCGACGAACACCGGGGAGCTGTTTTTT. Translation: CASSIGSTNTGELFF. The entire variable domain, with the rest obtained from reference TRBV19 and TRBJ2-2, is as follows: DGGITQSPKYLFRKEGQNVTLSCEQNLNHDAMYWYRQDPGQGLRLIYYSQIVNDFQKGDIAEGYSVSREKKESFPLTVTSAQKNPTAFYLCASSIGSTNTGELFFGEGSRLTVL.

The J gene is TRBJ2-1, the V gene TRBV2; 11 bases line up with TRBD2. Germline CDR1 reads SNHLY; CDR2 reads FYNNEI. J gave up 2 bases and V 6 bases, and 3 bases lay outside the gene matches. There are 15 residues in the CDR3. The CDR3 protein is CASSKTSGTYNEQFF. CDR3 in DNA: TGTGCCAGCAGCAAGACTAGCGGGACCTACAATGAGCAGTTCTTC.

A note on this clone: This CDR3 is also generated by other DNA sequences in the sample. The chain carries TRBV20-1 and TRBJ2-7, with a weak D call TRBD2 (5 bases). Germline CDR1 DFQATT, CDR2 SNEGSKA (reference sequence). This CDR3 region has 11 residues. Trimming pared 6 bases from V and 4 bases from J, leaving 10 bases between. CDR3 sequence: CSAPGDYEQYF. The CDR3 DNA reads TGCAGTGCCCCCGGGGATTACGAGCAGTACTTC.

The V call is TRBV11-3, the J call TRBJ1-1; D uncertain. The CDR3 has 18 residues. The germline V gene encodes CDR1 SGHNT and CDR2 YENEEA. Trimming stripped 5 bases from V and 0 bases from J, with 22 bases between. In DNA, the CDR3 is TGTGCCAGCAGCCCTACGGCCGTGGCAGGAGGAATGAACACTGAAGCTTTCTTT. Its protein product is CASSPTAVAGGMNTEAFF.

The count of this clone is one. The chain carries TRBV2 and TRBJ1-3; a weak D match, TRBD1 (6 bases). The CDR3 length is 13 residues. V was clipped by 8 bases and J by 2 bases, with 10 bases between them. Germline loops: CDR1 SNHLY, CDR2 FYNNEI. The CDR3 sequence: CASFPGAGNTIYF. As DNA, the CDR3 is TGTGCCAGCTTTCCAGGGGCTGGAAACACCATATATTTT.